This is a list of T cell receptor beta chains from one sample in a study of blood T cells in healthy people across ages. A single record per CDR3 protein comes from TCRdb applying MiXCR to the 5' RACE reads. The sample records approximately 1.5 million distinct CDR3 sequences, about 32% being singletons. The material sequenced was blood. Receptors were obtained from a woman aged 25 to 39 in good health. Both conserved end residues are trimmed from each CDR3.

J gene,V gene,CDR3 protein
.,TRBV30,AWGVGVETQY
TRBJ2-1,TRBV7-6,ASSLAGLLAGAGNERF
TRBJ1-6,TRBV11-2,ASRWSGGKGSPLH
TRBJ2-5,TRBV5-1,ASSFGRAGETQY
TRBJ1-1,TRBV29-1,SVVGSWRNTEAF
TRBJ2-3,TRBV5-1,ASSSRTVAGNTQY
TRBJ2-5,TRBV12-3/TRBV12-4,ASSFRDSSYNEQY
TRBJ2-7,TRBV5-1,ASTFGGGEAEQY
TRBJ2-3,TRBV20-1,SARGSGGGQDTQY
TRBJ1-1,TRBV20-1,SARDYRGQGAEAF
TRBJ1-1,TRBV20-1,SARAGAGNTEAF
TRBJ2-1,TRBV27,ASSLTPGPTPGEQF
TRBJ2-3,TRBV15,ATSRIRDTQY
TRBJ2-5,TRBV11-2,ASTGRQGAEETQY
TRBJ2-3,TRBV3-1,ASSQADTDTQY
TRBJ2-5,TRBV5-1,ASFDGLQETQY